These 20 T cell receptor beta chains share one sample of origin, sequenced in a study of blood T cell repertoires in COVID-19. Here immunoSEQ multiplex PCR was the method, and the copy in TCRdb shows in-frame clones only, minus some. The data hold fewer than 400,000 clones, with roughly 85% observed a single time. The sequenced material came from PBMCs or T cells enriched from blood (not recorded which). These receptors were taken from a man aged 30-40 years who had recovered from COVID-19.

This sequence joins TRBV30 and TRBJ1-5; 8 bases match TRBD1. CDR1 and CDR2 from the germline V gene are GTSNPN and SVGIG (reference sequence). This CDR3 region has 20 residues. The junction had 24 bases not matched to a gene; V was cut back by 3 bases and J by 5 bases. As DNA, the CDR3 is TGTGCCTGGAGCCGAAAGAACAGGGGGTCTGGCGGTTTATACTATCAGCCCCAGCATTTT. Protein product: CAWSRKNRGSGGLYYQPQHF.

The chain has TRBV6-1 and TRBJ1-5; no definite D call. Per germline, CDR1 MNHNS and CDR2 SASEGT. V dropped 0 bases and J dropped 6 bases, with 12 bases sitting between them. This CDR3 has 15 residues. CDR3 amino acids: CASSEALGEAQPQHF. CDR3 coding DNA: TGTGCCAGCAGTGAAGCGCTCGGGGAGGCTCAGCCCCAGCATTTT.

CDR3 nucleotide sequence: TGTGCCAGCAGTTATGCGCCATATAATTCACCCCTCCACTTT. Translation: CASSYAPYNSPLHF. V gene TRBV6-2 or TRBV6-3 combines with J gene TRBJ1-6; D is unclear. Trimming stripped 3 bases from V and 4 bases from J, with 7 bases between. CDR1 and CDR2 (germline): MNHEY, SVGEGT. This CDR3 has 14 residues.

This clone was found once. V usage is TRBV9 and J usage is TRBJ1-6, with 9 bases matching TRBD1. Germline trimming cut 5 bases from V and 10 bases from J; bases unmatched to any gene: 7. CDR3 length: 14 residues. CDR1 and CDR2 from the germline V gene are SGDLS and YYNGEE. The CDR3 DNA follows: TGTGCCAGCAGACCGGGACAGGGAGTGTCACCCCTCCACTTT. This sequence encodes CASRPGQGVSPLHF. Full variable domain (rest looked up from reference TRBV9 and TRBJ1-6): DSGVTQTPKHLITATGQRVTLRCSPRSGDLSVYWYQQSLDQGLQFLIQYYNGEERAKGNILERFSAQQFPDLHSELNLSSLELGDSALYFCASRPGQGVSPLHFGNGTRLTVT.

The chain carries TRBV4-3 and TRBJ1-4, with D perhaps matching TRBD1 (5 bases). V dropped 4 bases and J dropped 5 bases, with 14 bases sitting between them. CDR3 length: 15 residues. Per germline, CDR1 LGHNA and CDR2 YSLEER. CDR3 protein: CASSRGGDGNEKLFF. The CDR3 DNA follows: TGCGCCAGCAGCCGGGGAGGGGACGGCAATGAAAAACTGTTTTTT.

This chain connects TRBV12-2 to TRBJ1-3; TRBD1 was called by the table and not checked on the DNA. TRBV12-2 is shown as a pseudogene. The CDR3 totals 18 residues. The CDR3 spells CASRLPPSYRAGGNTIYF. The DNA of the CDR3 is TGTGCAAGTCGCTTACCCCCTTCTTACAGGGCCGGAGGAAACACCATATATTTT.

In its sample, this clone was seen once. The chain recombines TRBV5-1 with TRBJ1-4, with D uncertain. The V end lost 0 bases, the J end lost 3 bases, and 6 bases lay between the germline ends. CDR3 size: 14 residues. Germline CDR1 is SGHRS and CDR2 is YFSETQ. The CDR3 DNA reads as TGCGCCAGCAGCTTGGTCGGGGCTAATGAAAAACTGTTTTTT. Its translation is CASSLVGANEKLFF.

V usage is TRBV27 and J usage is TRBJ2-3, with 7 bases matching TRBD1. The germline V gene encodes CDR1 MNHEY and CDR2 SMNVEV (reference sequence). Trimming took 6 bases from V and 8 from J; bases not matched to a gene: 14. The CDR3 runs to 15 residues. CDR3 sequence reads: CASSPTPGQHSTQYF. The CDR3 DNA is TGTGCCAGCAGCCCCACACCGGGACAGCATAGTACGCAGTATTTT.

The chain recombines TRBV30 with TRBJ2-5; D not resolved. V lost 0 bases, J lost 5 bases, and 13 bases lay in between. This CDR3 comprises 14 residues. The germline gives CDR1 GTSNPN, CDR2 SVGIG (reference sequence). Written as DNA, the CDR3 is TGTGCCTGGAGTGTAAACGAGCTAACCGAGACCCAGTACTTC. Amino acid sequence: CAWSVNELTETQYF.

The V gene is TRBV11-2, the J gene TRBJ1-1; D unclear. V shed 3 bases and J shed 0 bases, with 8 bases lying between them. The CDR3 consists of 14 residues. Germline CDR1 reads SGHAT; CDR2 reads FQNNGV. The CDR3 spells CASSFIGMNTEAFF. The CDR3 coding sequence is TGTGCCAGCAGCTTTATCGGGATGAACACTGAAGCTTTCTTT.

This chain's CDR3 is CASSPKGRQVATNEKLFF. DNA of the CDR3: TGTGCCAGCAGTCCTAAGGGGAGACAGGTTGCAACTAATGAAAAACTGTTTTTT. The chain couples TRBV27 to TRBJ1-4; D is perhaps TRBD1 (6 bases). The germline V and J ends were trimmed by 5 bases and 0 bases, with 19 bases remaining between them. CDR1 is MNHEY and CDR2 is SMNVEV in the germline V gene (reference sequence). There are 18 residues in the CDR3.

The chain uses TRBV13 and TRBJ2-7; weak D call: TRBD2 (6 bases). CDR3 length: 15 residues. The germline V and J ends were trimmed by 1 base and 0 bases, with 10 bases remaining between them. Germline V lookup: CDR1 PRHDT, CDR2 FYEKMQ (reference sequence). The CDR3 coding sequence is TGTGCCAGCAGCTTAGCCCGGGGGAGCTCCTACGAGCAGTACTTC. This translates into CASSLARGSSYEQYF.

The chain uses TRBV27 and TRBJ1-6, with D uncertain. V lost 5 bases to trimming and J lost 0 bases, with 11 bases between them. This CDR3 is 16 amino acids long. CDR1 and CDR2 (germline): MNHEY, SMNVEV (reference sequence). CDR3 sequence: CASSLEPSSYNSPLHF. CDR3 in DNA: TGTGCCAGCAGTCTAGAGCCTAGCTCCTATAATTCACCCCTCCACTTT.

For this clone: One end of the junction fails to match germline, which may point to a read error. CDR3 protein: CASSLVPSGGPHF. As DNA, the CDR3 is TGTGCCAGCAGCTTAGTTCCTAGCGGGGGGCCCCACTTC. This chain links TRBV11-2 with TRBJ2-5, with 11 bases lining up with TRBD2. CDR1 is SGHAT and CDR2 is FQNNGV in the germline V gene. CDR3 size: 13 residues. The variable domain in full, completed from reference TRBV11-2 and TRBJ2-5, reads EAGVAQSPRYKIIEKRQSVAFWCNPISGHATLYWYQQILGQGPKLLIQFQNNGVVDDSQLPKDRFSAERLKGVDSTLKIQPAKLEDSAVYLCASSLVPSGGPHFGPGTRLLVL.

The chain uses TRBV5-6 and TRBJ2-4; 8 bases map to TRBD1. V gave up 1 base and J gave up 3 bases; unmatched junction bases: 9. The CDR3 extends over 17 amino acids. Germline lookup yields CDR1 SGHDT and CDR2 YYEEEE. The CDR3 DNA follows: TGTGCCAGCAGCTTGAAATGGACAGGGAATGGCAAAAACATTCAGTACTTC. Translated, it gives CASSLKWTGNGKNIQYF.

In nucleotides, the CDR3 is TGTGCCTGGAACCCCGGGGGGCGGGATGAAAAACTGTTTTTT. This encodes CAWNPGGRDEKLFF. The chain recombines TRBV30 with TRBJ1-4; maybe TRBD1 (6 bases). This CDR3 spans 14 amino acids. V shed 4 bases and J shed 6 bases, with 15 bases lying between them. Germline V CDR1 and CDR2: GTSNPN, SVGIG (reference sequence).

The chain is built from TRBV7-2 and TRBJ1-2; tentatively, D is TRBD1 (5 bases). Germline V CDR1 and CDR2: SGHTA, FQGNSA. The CDR3 extends over 15 amino acids. V dropped 1 base and J dropped 4 bases, with 13 bases sitting between them. CDR3 nucleotides: TGTGCCAGCAGCTTAGGCAGGGCCAGCTCCTATGGCTACACCTTC. Translation: CASSLGRASSYGYTF.

The chain employs TRBV9 and TRBJ1-2, with D possibly matching TRBD1 (6 bases). Per germline, CDR1 SGDLS and CDR2 YYNGEE. V gave up 0 bases and J gave up 7 bases, with 13 bases separating them. The CDR3 consists of 14 residues. The CDR3 DNA reads as TGTGCCAGCAGCGTAGATAGAACAGGGCCTGGCTACACCTTC. The encoded protein is CASSVDRTGPGYTF.

The chain links TRBV5-4 to TRBJ1-1; D unresolved. The length of the CDR3 is 16 residues. Germline V gene data show CDR1 as SGHNT and CDR2 as YYREEE (reference sequence). Trimming pared 5 bases from V and 2 bases from J, leaving 19 bases between. The CDR3 region is CASSRGLQSSNTEAFF. DNA for the CDR3: TGTGCCAGCAGTCGAGGACTCCAGTCGTCCAACACTGAAGCTTTCTTT.

This clone has only one observation. In nucleotides, the CDR3 is TGTGCCAGCAGCCAAGAACTTGCAGGGCATAACACAGATACGCAGTATTTT. This sequence encodes CASSQELAGHNTDTQYF. This rearrangement joins TRBV3-1 (or the pseudogene TRBV3-2) to TRBJ2-3; a weak D match, TRBD1 (5 bases). The length of the CDR3 is 17 residues. Germline V gene lookup returns CDR1 LGHDT and CDR2 YNNKEL (reference sequence). Between the trimmed V and J ends, which lost 0 bases and 2 bases, there was a span of 15 bases.